This TCR beta chain derives from a study of CD8+CD57+ T cells in acquired aplastic anemia (dated by TCRdb to about 2018). Study-wide context: DNA extracted from sorted CD4+ and CD8+ cells had a mean of 3.2 ug, with a range of about 0.2 to 30 ug. CD8+CD57+ expansion was defined as frequency above the mean frequency observed in healthy subjects.

Patients chosen for sequencing had shown expansion of CD8+CD57+ cells by flow cytometry. Every patient had a diagnosis of severe acquired aplastic anemia based on International Study of Aplastic Anemia and Agranulocytosis and Camitta criteria. Patients had received no therapy at the time of blood sampling. In the study, sorted CD4+ and CD8+ blood T cells from patients with severe aplastic anemia and from healthy subjects underwent deep sequencing of TCR repertoires. Patients were enrolled under clinicaltrials.gov protocols 00001620, 01623167, 00001397, 00071045, 00081523 and 00961064 in the USA. Ficoll-Paque density gradient centrifugation was used to isolate peripheral blood mononuclear cells. Before DNA extraction, CD4+ and CD8+ T cells were sorted with FACS or magnetic beads. This clonotype appeared once. Which antigen it targets is not known. No base-level quality is on record; no much larger clone is a single base apart. Just one read gives weak support.

General findings and caveats noted by the study authors: CD8+ Simpson's diversity did not differ significantly between patients and healthy controls (P=0.060). Around 27 CD8+ CDR3 sequences were found to be shared between patients and controls, but these sequences appeared to be highly expressed in patients and within the immunodominant clones of the patients.

In the germline V gene (reference sequence), CDR1 corresponds to LNHDA and CDR2 to SQIVND. V drops 10 bases and J drops 7 bases, leaving 14 bases in between. The CDR3 starts with the cysteine, ends with the phenylalanine, and has 13 residues. Only the CDR3 region is kept as DNA, spanning 39 bases read in frame from base 1. Profiling of TCR beta VDJ combinations and CDR3 sequences used genomic DNA as the template. TCR repertoire sequencing was run on an Illumina HiSeq 2000. Per the source publication's procedure: TRBV/TRBJ rearrangement plots, CDR3 size and DJ length profiles, and Simpson's diversity index were used to assess repertoires. The most abundant DNA sequence in the deep sequencing data was defined as the immunodominant clone. CDR3 amino acid sequences were screened for sharing across subjects and compared with published repertoires and the VDJdb database. TCRdb reran the public reads through fastp at Q25 and MiXCR, keeping productive beta chains. Rows are combined by CDR3 protein, so each entry shows the most common genes and DNA. TCRdb's processing, not the study's, gives the V and J calls here. Across this sample there are roughly 190,000 distinct CDR3 sequences, with approximately 48% seen only once. Over 7.5% of the sample belongs to the ten largest clones.

This sequence originates from a human donor with aplastic anemia. Sequenced sample: sorted CD4+, CD8+, or CD8+CD57+ T cells (not recorded which) from PBMCs. The chain employs TRBV19 and TRBJ1-6, with no confidently assigned D gene. At the DNA level, the sequence is TGTGCCACCCGGACGGGATCCAATTCACCCCTCCACTTT. The translation is CATRTGSNSPLHF.